The 16 T cell receptor beta chains reported below all come from one sample, sequenced in a study of blood T cell repertoires in COVID-19. Profiled with immunoSEQ multiplex PCR; TCRdb holds only in-frame clones, not every one. The sample consists of roughly 120,000 clones, 90% of them appearing once. Sequencing was performed on peripheral blood. Receptors originate from a man aged 50-60 years with active COVID-19.

J is TRBJ1-2 and V is TRBV1; TRBD1 is taken as the D call from the table, unchecked against the DNA. TRBV1 is listed as a pseudogene. The CDR3 is 19 amino acids. The CDR3 here is CTSSQSGGTGRFINYGYTF. For the CDR3, the DNA is TGCACCAGCAGCCAATCAGGGGGGACAGGCCGTTTTATTAACTATGGCTACACCTTC.

The rearrangement joins TRBV11-3 to TRBJ2-5; 9 positions match TRBD2. V lost 5 bases and J lost 5; bases outside the gene matches: 6. CDR1 and CDR2 from the germline V gene are SGHNT and YENEEA. The CDR3 length is 14 residues. CDR3 protein: CASSAGLASETQYF. CDR3 DNA sequence: TGTGCCAGCAGCGCGGGACTAGCCTCCGAGACCCAGTACTTC.

The rearrangement uses TRBV24-1 and TRBJ1-4, with 11 bases aligning to TRBD1. The CDR3 loop spans 17 amino acids. The V and J ends lost 3 bases and 3 bases, in that order; junction bases with no gene match: 5. In germline, CDR1 is KGHDR, CDR2 SFDVKD. CDR3 nucleotide sequence: TGTGCCACCAGTGATCCGGGACAGGGGGTATCTAATGAAAAACTGTTTTTT. Protein: CATSDPGQGVSNEKLFF.

The chain has TRBV5-1 and TRBJ2-1; TRBD1 matches 9 bases. From germline, CDR1 is SGHRS and CDR2 YFSETQ. V gave up 1 base and J gave up 0 bases; unmatched junction bases: 17. The CDR3 runs 21 residues. The CDR3 DNA follows: TGCGCCAGCAGCTTGTCTTCTGGGGACAGGGCCTTCCTTTTCTCCTACAATGAGCAGTTCTTC. As protein: CASSLSSGDRAFLFSYNEQFF.

This sequence joins TRBV6-5 and TRBJ1-4; D remains unclear. Germline loops: CDR1 MNHEY, CDR2 SVGAGI. V shed 8 bases and J shed 8 bases, with 15 bases lying between them. This CDR3 is 13 amino acids long. This CDR3 reads CASAYRAGEKLFF. The CDR3 DNA reads TGTGCCAGCGCTTATCGGGCGGGAGAAAAACTGTTTTTT.

The J gene is TRBJ2-1, the V gene TRBV5-6; maybe TRBD1 (5 bases). Trimming cost V 4 bases and J 12 bases, with 11 bases left between them. The CDR3 is 11 residues long. Germline assignment: CDR1 SGHDT and CDR2 YYEEEE. The CDR3 here is CASSHRFGQFF. The CDR3, as DNA: TGTGCCAGCAGCCACAGGTTCGGGCAGTTCTTC.

J is TRBJ2-2 and V is TRBV5-4; the D gene is possibly TRBD1 (6 bases). The V gene lost 3 bases and the J gene lost 6 bases, with 18 bases spanning the gap. The CDR3 contains 16 residues. CDR1 is SGHNT and CDR2 is YYREEE in the germline V gene (reference sequence). The CDR3 is CASSSPPSTGSGELFF. The CDR3 bases are TGTGCCAGCAGCTCCCCACCTTCAACAGGGTCCGGGGAGCTGTTTTTT.

This clone was picked up a small number of times. The rearrangement uses TRBV2 and TRBJ1-5; unclear D gene. This CDR3 region has 16 residues. CDR1 and CDR2 from the germline V gene are SNHLY and FYNNEI. Trimming removed 6 bases at V and 1 base at J, with 16 bases between. The CDR3 is CASRRTPNVSNQPQHF. Written as DNA, the CDR3 is TGTGCCAGCAGGAGAACTCCCAATGTAAGCAATCAGCCCCAGCATTTT.

The gene calls are TRBV6-6 and TRBJ1-2, with D possibly being TRBD1 (5 bases). Trimming cost V 7 bases and J 8 bases, with 17 bases left between them. Germline CDR1 is MNHNY and CDR2 is SVGAGI (reference sequence). This CDR3 has 13 residues. Written as DNA, the CDR3 is TGTGCCAGCACCACGAGCCAGGGTGGCGGCTACACCTTC. This gives the protein CASTTSQGGGYTF.

The chain uses TRBV4-1 and TRBJ2-3; 9 bases match TRBD2. Germline V gene lookup returns CDR1 MGHRA and CDR2 YSYEKL. The trim removed 0 bases at V and 5 bases at J, leaving 6 bases unmatched. The length of the CDR3 is 16 residues. The CDR3 region is CASSQDKAGGQDTQYF. The CDR3 nucleotides are TGCGCCAGCAGCCAAGATAAGGCGGGGGGGCAAGATACGCAGTATTTT.

The chain couples TRBV18 to TRBJ2-7; 7 bases agree with TRBD2. V lost 3 bases and J lost 6; bases outside the gene matches: 5. This CDR3 contains 13 residues. Germline CDR1 is KGHSH and CDR2 is LQKENI. Here the CDR3 DNA reads TGTGCCAGCTCACCGCAGGCGGGGGTCGAGCAGTACGTC. It translates to CASSPQAGVEQYV.

The chain employs TRBV7-8 and TRBJ1-2, with 12 bases lining up with TRBD1. This CDR3 comprises 14 residues. Germline CDR1 is SGHVS and CDR2 is FQNEAQ. V shed 6 bases and J 8 bases; nucleotides not matched to a gene: 7. CDR3 protein: CASRQGGTGGGYTF. The CDR3 DNA is TGTGCCAGCAGACAAGGGGGGACAGGGGGCGGCTACACCTTC. Combining the CDR3 with reference TRBV7-8 and TRBJ1-2 gives the whole variable domain GAGVSQSPRYKVAKRGQDVALRCDPISGHVSLFWYQQALGQGPEFLTYFQNEAQLDKSGLPSDRFFAERPEGSVSTLKIQRTQQEDSAVYLCASRQGGTGGGYTFGSGTRLTVV.

This clone occurred a few times. This sequence joins TRBV7-8 and TRBJ1-2, with a weak D call TRBD1 (6 bases). The V gene's germline CDR1 is SGHVS and CDR2 FQNEAQ. This CDR3 is 14 amino acids long. V was trimmed by 5 bases and J by 3 bases, leaving 13 bases between them. The CDR3 nucleotides read TGTGCCAGCAGCAGACGACAGGCAGACTATGGCTACACCTTC. It codes for CASSRRQADYGYTF.

V gene TRBV6-6 combines with J gene TRBJ2-7, with TRBD1 identical over 7 bases. Germline trimming cut 6 bases from V and 4 bases from J; bases unmatched to any gene: 6. Germline V gives CDR1 MNHNY, CDR2 SVGAGI (reference sequence). This CDR3 spans 13 amino acids. CDR3 region: CASSQTGSYEQYF. CDR3 DNA sequence: TGTGCCAGCAGCCAGACAGGGTCTTACGAGCAGTACTTC.

The chain combines TRBV9 with TRBJ2-3; TRBD1 is a possible D gene (5 bases). CDR1 is SGDLS, CDR2 YYNGEE, per germline. The CDR3 has 14 residues. V lost 1 base and J 3 bases, leaving 9 bases between the germline ends. CDR3: CASSVRQGTDTQYF. In DNA form, the CDR3 reads TGTGCCAGCAGCGTAAGGCAGGGAACAGATACGCAGTATTTT.

This clone was seen a handful of times. The V gene is TRBV4-2, the J gene TRBJ1-5, with D possibly TRBD1 on 6 matching bases. V lost 3 bases and J lost 5, with 17 bases in between. Per the germline V gene, CDR1 is LGHNA and CDR2 is YNFKEQ. There are 16 residues in the CDR3. As DNA, the CDR3 is TGTGCCAGCAGCCATCTATCGGACAGCCGATATCAGCCCCAGCATTTT. Residues: CASSHLSDSRYQPQHF.